This section outlines one T cell receptor beta chain sequence together with its context. Its antigen is unidentified. The PCR made use of 60 Vbeta and 13 Jbeta primers. Sequencing used immunoSEQ multiplex PCR; TCRdb keeps in-frame clones, though not all of them. The table has about 120,000 clones, roughly 76% seen once. The sample originates from a study of cytomegalovirus exposure and HLA in healthy donors. Study results and limitations: When presence/absence was analysed, sequencing depth was taken to be roughly uniform across donors. Three chains linked to CMV were shown in vitro to be specific for CMV antigens.

From germline, CDR1 is SNHLY and CDR2 FYNNEI. Trimming at V came to 6 bases and at J to 5 bases, leaving 7 bases not matched to a gene. The CDR3 sequence is 14 residues long. Material for sequencing was PBMCs. The gene calls are TRBV2 and TRBJ1-5; 7 bases fit TRBD1. The receptor was isolated from a man over 45 in good health and CMV-seropositive. CDR3 protein: CASSPTGRYQPQHF. The CDR3 DNA follows: TGTGCCAGCAGCCCGACAGGGAGGTATCAGCCCCAGCATTTT. Complete variable domain (other parts from reference TRBV2 and TRBJ1-5): EPEVTQTPSHQVTQMGQEVILRCVPISNHLYFYWYRQILGQKVEFLVSFYNNEISEKSEIFDDQFSVERPDGSNFTLKIRSTKLEDSAMYFCASSPTGRYQPQHFGDGTRLSIL.